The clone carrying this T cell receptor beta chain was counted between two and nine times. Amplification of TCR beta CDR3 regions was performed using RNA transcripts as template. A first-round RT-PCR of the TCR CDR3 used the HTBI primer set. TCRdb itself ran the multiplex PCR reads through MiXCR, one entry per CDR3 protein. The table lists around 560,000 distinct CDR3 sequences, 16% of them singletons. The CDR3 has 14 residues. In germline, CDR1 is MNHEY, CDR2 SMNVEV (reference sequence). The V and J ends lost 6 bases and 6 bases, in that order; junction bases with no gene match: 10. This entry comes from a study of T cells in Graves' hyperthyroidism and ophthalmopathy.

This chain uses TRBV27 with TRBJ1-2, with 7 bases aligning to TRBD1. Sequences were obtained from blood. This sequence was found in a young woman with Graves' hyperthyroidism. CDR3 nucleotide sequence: TGTGCCAGCAGCCTGACAGGGATGTCCCATGGCTACACCTTC. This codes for CASSLTGMSHGYTF.